The rows below give T cell receptor beta chains drawn from one sample of a study of blood T cell repertoires in COVID-19. Sequencing was performed with immunoSEQ multiplex PCR; in TCRdb, only in-frame clones are kept and a portion is missing. The table has about 440,000 clones, around nine tenths seen once. Sequencing was done on a sample of peripheral blood. The receptor set was obtained from a woman in her 30s with acute or convalescent COVID-19. The CDR3 runs from the conserved cysteine through the conserved F or W. D genes are given only for firm matches. Clone sizes are given selectively: once, few, many, or a class where the clone is expanded.

d_call clone_size j_call v_call cdr3_nt cdr3_aa
. . TRBJ1-2 TRBV28 TGTGCCAGCAGCAAAGGGAGTTCTTCTTATGGCTACACCTTC CASSKGSSSYGYTF
. . TRBJ2-5 TRBV10-3 TGTGCCATCAGTGAGTTAGGGCCGGGGGAGACCCAGTACTTC CAISELGPGETQYF
. . TRBJ2-7 TRBV11-2 TGTGCCAGCAGCACCGGGACACTCAGTGAGCAGTACTTC CASSTGTLSEQYF
TRBD2 . TRBJ2-3 TRBV24-1 TGTGCCACCTCTACTAGCGGGGGGGCCATAGTAACGGATACGCAGTATTTT CATSTSGGAIVTDTQYF
. . TRBJ2-7 TRBV4-1 TGCGCCAGCAGCCAAGTGAGAGGAGACGAGCAGTACTTC CASSQVRGDEQYF
. . TRBJ2-1 TRBV7-9 TGTGCCAGCAGCTCCTTGACAGTAGCTTACAATGAGCAGTTCTTC CASSSLTVAYNEQFF
. . TRBJ2-1 TRBV21-1 TGTGCCAGCAGCCCCCGTGACCCGGGACAGGGGGCTTGGGAGCAGTTCTTC CASSPRDPGQGAWEQFF
. once TRBJ1-2 TRBV5-6 TGTGCCAGCAGCCCCCCGGGGGGCAACGGCTACACCTTC CASSPPGGNGYTF
. . TRBJ2-1 TRBV5-6 TGTGCCAGCAGTTCCCTTGGGGGGGAGCAGTTCTTC CASSSLGGEQFF
TRBD2 . TRBJ2-3 TRBV6-5 TGTGCCAGCACCCGGGAGGGCGGGGGAACAGATACGCAGTATTTT CASTREGGGTDTQYF
TRBD2 . TRBJ2-3 TRBV20-1 TGCAGTGCTAGTGATCAAGTCGGCGGGGGGGCCAGGGATACGCAGTATTTT CSASDQVGGGARDTQYF
TRBD1 . TRBJ1-5 TRBV7-9 TGTGCCAGCAGCTCAGGCGGGACAGGGGGCCCCGTGAGCAATCAGCCCCAGCATTTT CASSSGGTGGPVSNQPQHF
. . TRBJ1-2 TRBV21-1 TGTGCCAGCAGCACGGGACAGGGGGATGGCTACACCTTC CASSTGQGDGYTF
TRBD2 . TRBJ2-3 TRBV7-2 TGTGCCAGCAGCCGGGGGGGGGCTACGCAGTATTTT CASSRGGATQYF
. . TRBJ1-2 TRBV19 TGTGCCAGCGGGGACACCGATAACTATGGCTACACCTTC CASGDTDNYGYTF
. many TRBJ1-3 TRBV29-1 TGCAGCGTTGTAGCGCCGCCGGGTACCATATATTTT CSVVAPPGTIYF
. . TRBJ2-3 TRBV3-1/TRBV3-2 TGTGCCAGCAGCCAAGAGCTAGTCACAGATACGCAGTATTTT CASSQELVTDTQYF
TRBD2 once TRBJ2-5 TRBV7-3 TGTGCCAGAACGGTTCCTAGCGGGGACCAAGAGACCCAGTACTTC CARTVPSGDQETQYF
. . TRBJ1-1 TRBV2 TGTGCCAGCAGGTGGGGCCCGAACACTGAAGCTTTCTTT CASRWGPNTEAFF
. . TRBJ1-5 TRBV12-2 TGTGCAACCCGAGCGGAAAGAAATCAGCCCCAGCATTTT CATRAERNQPQHF
TRBD1 . TRBJ2-5 TRBV5-6 TGTGCCAGCAGCTTTCTCACAGGGGCACAAGAGACCCAGTACTTC CASSFLTGAQETQYF
. . TRBJ1-1 TRBV15 TGTGCCACCAGCAGCTATGACAGCTACACTGAAGCTTTCTTT CATSSYDSYTEAFF
TRBD1 once TRBJ1-3 TRBV9 TGTGCCAGCAGCCCTCATCCGGGAGGGGGCATTATGTGGAACACCATATATTTT CASSPHPGGGIMWNTIYF
. few TRBJ1-5 TRBV5-1 TGCGCCAGTCCTATACCTGGGGGGGACAATCAGCCCCAGCATTTT CASPIPGGDNQPQHF
TRBD1 . TRBJ2-2 TRBV25-1 TGTGCCAGCAGTGAATATGGGGGACAGGCCAAAAACACCGGGGAGCTGTTTTTT CASSEYGGQAKNTGELFF
TRBD1 . TRBJ2-5 TRBV20-1 TGCAGTGCTGTACAGGGGGAGACCCAGTACTTC CSAVQGETQYF
. . TRBJ1-2 TRBV6-5 TGTGCCAGCATACTGACCCATGCGGACTATGGCTACACCTTC CASILTHADYGYTF
TRBD1 once TRBJ2-2 TRBV5-1 TGCGCCAGCAGCCCCCGGGACAGGGAAGTCGGCACCGGGGAGCTGTTTTTT CASSPRDREVGTGELFF
TRBD1 . TRBJ1-5 TRBV6-7 TGTGCCAGCAGGCGGGACAGGGGCAGTACGAGCAATCAGCCCCAGCATTTT CASRRDRGSTSNQPQHF
TRBD2 . TRBJ2-5 TRBV6-1 TGTGCCAGCAGTACCCAGCGGGGGGGCCGGGAGACCCAGTACTTC CASSTQRGGRETQYF
TRBD1 . TRBJ1-5 TRBV28 TGTGCCAGCAGTTTAAGGGCAGGGGGTCAGCCCCAGCATTTT CASSLRAGGQPQHF
. . TRBJ2-5 TRBV7-2 TGTGCCAGCAGCCTGCAAGAGACCCAGTACTTC CASSLQETQYF
. . TRBJ1-2 TRBV7-2 TGTGCCAGCAGCTCCATAACAGGGTATGGCTACACCTTC CASSSITGYGYTF
. . TRBJ1-3 TRBV5-4 TGTGCCAGCAGCCCTGGGGCCGGAAACACCATATATTTT CASSPGAGNTIYF
TRBD2 . TRBJ2-3 TRBV29-1 TGCAGCGTGGGGACTATGGGGGATACGCAGTATTTT CSVGTMGDTQYF
. . TRBJ1-1 TRBV9 TGTGCCAGCAGTTGGGGGGACGGGGTCACTGAAGCTTTCTTT CASSWGDGVTEAFF
. . TRBJ2-3 TRBV6-4 TGTGCCAGCAGTGAGTTGGGGGCTAAAGATACGCAGTATTTT CASSELGAKDTQYF
TRBD1 . TRBJ1-3 TRBV15 TGTGCCACCAGCGGTACAGGGGGGAACACCATATATTTT CATSGTGGNTIYF
TRBD1 . TRBJ2-3 TRBV6-6 TGTGCCAGCAGTTACGGGACAGGAAACACAGATACGCAGTATTTT CASSYGTGNTDTQYF
. . TRBJ1-1 TRBV15 TGTGCCACCAGCAGAGACAGGGGGAACACTGAAGCTTTCTTT CATSRDRGNTEAFF